This TCR beta chain appears in the sequencing data of a study of blood T cell repertoires in COVID-19. Across the whole study: Acute and convalescent COVID-19 specimens originated in the United States, Italy and Spain. The analysed material was cDNA or gDNA that came from T cells, B-cell-depleted T cells, or PBMCs.

This clone came up once. Libraries were prepared by immunoSEQ multiplex PCR; TCRdb keeps only in-frame clonotypes and omits some of them. Of about 480,000 clones listed, approximately 91% were seen once; the top ten hold 6.5% to 9.5%. Living in 24 US areas, the participants were between 18 and 89 years of age. Participants reported their clinical history, and cohort assignment relied on those reports. Per the germline V gene, CDR1 is MNHEY and CDR2 is SVGAGI. V gave up 2 bases and J gave up 2 bases; unmatched junction bases: 4. This CDR3 has 15 residues. The TCR comes from an older woman who had recovered from COVID-19. The sequenced material came from PBMCs or T cells enriched from blood (not recorded which). This sequence joins TRBV6-5 and TRBJ2-3; 7 bases map to TRBD2. The CDR3 DNA is TGTGCCAGCAGTTACACTAGCGCAAACACAGATACGCAGTATTTT. The encoded protein is CASSYTSANTDTQYF.